Presented here are 17 T cell receptor beta chains from one specimen sequenced in a study of OX40 agonist ivuxolimab in advanced cancers. Profiled with immunoSEQ multiplex PCR; TCRdb holds only in-frame clones, not every one. This sample has some 64,000 clones; more than 65% occur once, and the top ten carry 0.4% to 0.55%. Here the sequenced sample was CD4+ or CD8+ T cells sorted from blood, taken in a trial of the OX40 agonist ivuxolimab. The receptor source for this set is an adult with an advanced solid tumor such as melanoma, head and neck, liver or kidney cancer.

This chain uses TRBV28 with TRBJ1-3, with D possibly being TRBD1 (6 bases). Germline CDR1 MDHEN, CDR2 SYDVKM. The CDR3 length is 13 residues. V was pared by 6 bases and J by 6 bases, with 12 bases between. CDR3 in amino acids: CASSWGAVNTIYF. The CDR3 nucleotides read TGTGCCAGCAGCTGGGGGGCAGTAAACACCATATATTTT.

This clone has more than one count but fewer than ten. The V call is TRBV25-1, the J call TRBJ2-2, with D tentatively TRBD1 or TRBD2 (5 bases each). V was trimmed by 7 bases and J by 7 bases, leaving 13 bases between them. This CDR3 has 13 amino acids. Germline CDR1 MGHDK, CDR2 SYGVNS. The CDR3 DNA sequence: TGTGCCAGCACTTTGGGGGTTGGCGGGGAGCTGTTTTTT. It codes for CASTLGVGGELFF. Full variable domain (outside the CDR3, taken from reference TRBV25-1 and TRBJ2-2): EADIYQTPRYLVIGTGKKITLECSQTMGHDKMYWYQQDPGMELHLIHYSYGVNSTEKGDLSSESTVSRIRTEHFPLTLESARPSHTSQYLCASTLGVGGELFFGEGSRLTVL.

The rearrangement uses TRBV5-1 and TRBJ2-3; D is uncertain. Germline assignment: CDR1 SGHRS and CDR2 YFSETQ. Trimming pared 2 bases from V and 6 bases from J, leaving 4 bases between. The CDR3 sequence is 11 residues long. The CDR3 sequence is CASSFRDTQYF. The CDR3 region has the DNA TGCGCCAGCAGCTTCAGGGATACGCAGTATTTT.

The chain is built from TRBV7-9 and TRBJ1-5; 8 nucleotides match TRBD1. After removal of 4 bases from V and 2 bases from J, the junction contained 4 bases not matched to a gene. The CDR3 is 15 residues long. Germline CDR1 and CDR2: SEHNR and FQNEAQ (reference sequence). The CDR3 loop is CASSSDRVGNQPQHF. The CDR3 nucleotides read TGTGCCAGCAGCTCGGACAGGGTTGGCAATCAGCCCCAGCATTTT.

V and J are TRBV7-2 and TRBJ2-2; possibly TRBD2 for D (6 bases). Trimming took off 2 bases at V and 11 bases at J, with 15 bases between the two ends. Germline loops: CDR1 SGHTA, CDR2 FQGNSA. This CDR3 contains 14 residues. The CDR3 loop reads CASSLSGGSLELFF. The CDR3 DNA reads as TGTGCCAGCAGCTTAAGTGGGGGGTCCCTCGAGCTGTTTTTT.

The chain is built from TRBV27 and TRBJ2-1; 10 nucleotides align to TRBD1. The V and J ends lost 6 bases and 1 base, in that order; junction bases with no gene match: 3. The length of the CDR3 is 15 residues. Germline lookup yields CDR1 MNHEY and CDR2 SMNVEV (reference sequence). The DNA of the CDR3 is TGTGCCAGCAGCCGGGACAGGGGATCCTACAATGAGCAGTTCTTC. This gives the protein CASSRDRGSYNEQFF.

V gene TRBV18 combines with J gene TRBJ2-1, with D perhaps TRBD1 (5 bases). The CDR3 runs to 14 residues. Trimming pared 2 bases from V and 7 bases from J, leaving 12 bases between. CDR1 and CDR2 (germline): KGHSH, LQKENI. CDR3 coding DNA: TGTGCCAGCTCACCAAGGACATCCTGGAATGAGCAGTTCTTC. Its translation is CASSPRTSWNEQFF.

V gene TRBV11-2 combines with J gene TRBJ2-2, with 10 bases aligning to TRBD2. Germline values: CDR1 SGHAT, CDR2 FQNNGV. The CDR3 covers 15 residues. The J segment lost 6 bases and the V segment lost 5 bases, leaving 6 bases of the junction unmatched. CDR3 in DNA: TGTGCCAGCAGCCCCGAGCGGGAGGGGTCCGGGGAGCTGTTTTTT. Translating gives CASSPEREGSGELFF.

To note about this clone: The junction and the germline gene differ at one end; a read error may be behind it. The chain uses TRBV29-1 and TRBJ2-3, with TRBD2 identical over 9 bases. CDR3 length equals 17 residues. The germline V gene encodes CDR1 SQVTM and CDR2 ANQGSEA. For the CDR3, the DNA is TGCAGCGTCGAAGGGGAGATCGGCGGGAGGGCCCTTGATACGCAGTATTTT. This codes for CSVEGEIGGRALDTQYF.

V and J are TRBV5-4 and TRBJ2-5; a possible D gene is TRBD2 (5 bases). The length of the CDR3 is 15 residues. The germline V gene encodes CDR1 SGHNT and CDR2 YYREEE (reference sequence). V gave up 0 bases and J gave up 4 bases, with 13 bases separating them. The DNA of the CDR3 is TGTGCCAGCAGCTTGGCCGAGGGTGAAGGAGAGACCCAGTACTTC. Translation: CASSLAEGEGETQYF.

Only a few counts were recorded for this clone. V is TRBV19 and J is TRBJ2-3; the match to TRBD1 covers 11 bases. This CDR3 is built from 13 residues. CDR1 is LNHDA and CDR2 is SQIVND in the germline V gene (reference sequence). The V gene end was trimmed by 7 bases and the J gene end by 9 bases; junction bases not matched to a gene: 6. The CDR3 sequence is CASKARDRGTQYF. For the CDR3, the DNA is TGTGCCAGTAAAGCCCGGGACAGGGGGACGCAGTATTTT. The variable domain in full, completed from reference TRBV19 and TRBJ2-3, reads DGGITQSPKYLFRKEGQNVTLSCEQNLNHDAMYWYRQDPGQGLRLIYYSQIVNDFQKGDIAEGYSVSREKKESFPLTVTSAQKNPTAFYLCASKARDRGTQYFGPGTRLTVL.

The CDR3 loop is CASSITRQTEAFF. CDR3 DNA: TGTGCCAGTAGTATAACCCGACAGACTGAAGCTTTCTTT. The genes are TRBV19 and TRBJ1-1, with D perhaps TRBD1 (5 bases). Germline loops: CDR1 LNHDA, CDR2 SQIVND (reference sequence). With 2 bases removed from V and 5 bases from J, the gap between germline ends came to 9 bases. The CDR3 is 13 residues long.

The chain links TRBV30 to TRBJ1-1; possible D gene TRBD1, 6 bases. The CDR3 runs 14 residues. Trimming removed 0 bases at V and 6 bases at J, with 14 bases between. Germline loops: CDR1 GTSNPN, CDR2 SVGIG (reference sequence). The CDR3: CAWSVGGASSEAFF. The DNA for the CDR3 is TGTGCCTGGAGTGTAGGGGGGGCGAGCTCTGAAGCTTTCTTT.

The CDR3 nucleotides are TGTGCCAGCAGATTAAACAGGGCTGAAGCTTTCTTT. Its translation is CASRLNRAEAFF. The V gene is TRBV2, the J gene TRBJ1-1; weak D call: TRBD1 (6 bases). Looked up from germline, CDR1 is SNHLY and CDR2 is FYNNEI. The CDR3 covers 12 residues. V was cut by 6 bases and J by 6 bases, with 11 bases left in between. Full variable domain (rest looked up from reference TRBV2 and TRBJ1-1): EPEVTQTPSHQVTQMGQEVILRCVPISNHLYFYWYRQILGQKVEFLVSFYNNEISEKSEIFDDQFSVERPDGSNFTLKIRSTKLEDSAMYFCASRLNRAEAFFGQGTRLTVV.

This chain connects TRBV5-1 to TRBJ2-1; D might be TRBD2 (5 bases). The germline V and J ends were trimmed by 5 bases and 6 bases, with 12 bases remaining between them. This CDR3 region has 13 residues. Germline CDR1 is SGHRS and CDR2 is YFSETQ. CDR3 residues: CASSYTAGNEQFF. The CDR3 region has the DNA TGCGCCAGCAGTTATACGGCGGGCAATGAGCAGTTCTTC.

The chain recombines TRBV4-3 with TRBJ2-3, with D possibly called TRBD1 or TRBD2 (5 bases each). The CDR3 totals 13 residues. V was clipped by 2 bases and J by 5 bases, with 8 bases between them. Germline lookup yields CDR1 LGHNA and CDR2 YSLEER. The CDR3 sequence is CASSQNGGDTQYF. For the CDR3, the DNA is TGCGCCAGCAGCCAAAATGGGGGAGATACGCAGTATTTT.

The CDR3 protein is CASSTDRVDEQFF. The CDR3 DNA sequence: TGTGCCAGCAGCACGGACAGGGTGGATGAGCAGTTCTTC. The chain joins TRBV11-2 to TRBJ2-1; 8 positions agree with TRBD1. Germline values: CDR1 SGHAT, CDR2 FQNNGV. The V gene end was trimmed by 5 bases and the J gene end by 8 bases; junction bases not matched to a gene: 5. CDR3 size: 13 residues. The full variable domain, completed using reference TRBV11-2 and TRBJ2-1, is EAGVAQSPRYKIIEKRQSVAFWCNPISGHATLYWYQQILGQGPKLLIQFQNNGVVDDSQLPKDRFSAERLKGVDSTLKIQPAKLEDSAVYLCASSTDRVDEQFFGPGTRLTVL.